The 15 T cell receptor beta chains below come from one sample, sequenced in a study of PD-L1 blockade in urothelial cancer listed by TCRdb under 2017. Explained via the paper, the time point label denotes: peripheral blood 6 weeks after treatment start. The method was the immunoSEQ multiplex PCR assay. TCRdb provides this immuneACCESS table in a form limited to in-frame rearrangements. Some clones are lacking; in checked studies, under half of them reflect an unresolved V gene, and why the rest are absent is not known. Across this sample there are more than 90,000 clones, with more than 85% seen only once. Of the sample, less than 4.5% is held by the ten largest clones. The input for sequencing was PBMCs, taken around atezolizumab (anti-PD-L1) treatment. Every receptor here comes from a man in his sixties with urothelial cancer.

The rearrangement links TRBV30 to TRBJ1-5; D gene unclear. Germline CDR1 and CDR2: GTSNPN and SVGIG (reference sequence). This CDR3 contains 14 residues. Between the trimmed V and J ends, which lost 1 base and 8 bases, there was a span of 15 bases. CDR3 sequence reads: CAWSGLGVGEPQHF. The CDR3 DNA follows: TGTGCCTGGAGTGGCCTCGGGGTCGGGGAGCCCCAGCATTTT.

The chain joins TRBV7-9 to TRBJ1-1; no clear D gene. Looked up from germline, CDR1 is SEHNR and CDR2 is FQNEAQ (reference sequence). The V and J ends lost 5 bases and 1 base respectively, with 5 bases between them. The CDR3 covers 12 residues. CDR3 amino acids: CASSRGNTEAFF. CDR3 DNA sequence: TGTGCCAGCAGCCGGGGGAACACTGAAGCTTTCTTT.

The V call is TRBV28, the J call TRBJ2-2, with D possibly TRBD2 on 5 matching bases. This CDR3 is 15 amino acids long. V dropped 2 bases and J dropped 0 bases, with 7 bases sitting between them. In germline, CDR1 is MDHEN, CDR2 SYDVKM. Written as DNA, the CDR3 is TGTGCCAGCAGTTTAGAAGCGGCGAACACCGGGGAGCTGTTTTTT. Its translation: CASSLEAANTGELFF. Combining the CDR3 with reference TRBV28 and TRBJ2-2 gives the whole variable domain DVKVTQSSRYLVKRTGEKVFLECVQDMDHENMFWYRQDPGLGLRLIYFSYDVKMKEKGDIPEGYSVSREKKERFSLILESASTNQTSMYLCASSLEAANTGELFFGEGSRLTVL.

CDR3 in amino acids: CASRYRDRSSYEQYF. CDR3 nucleotides: TGTGCCAGCAGGTACCGGGACAGGAGCTCCTACGAGCAGTACTTC. The rearrangement uses TRBV7-2 and TRBJ2-7; TRBD1 aligns across 8 bases. With 6 bases clipped from V and 0 bases from J, the junction kept 7 bases outside the gene matches. In germline, CDR1 is SGHTA, CDR2 FQGNSA. The CDR3 is made up of 15 amino acids.

This clone turned up a few times. J is TRBJ1-5 and V is TRBV7-2; no definite D call. This CDR3 has 14 amino acids. Germline loops: CDR1 SGHTA, CDR2 FQGNSA. V was clipped by 1 base and J by 7 bases, with 11 bases between them. The CDR3 protein is CASSLGPSGQPQHF. The CDR3 bases are TGTGCCAGCAGCTTAGGTCCCAGTGGCCAGCCCCAGCATTTT.

The chain employs TRBV11-3 and TRBJ2-2; D may be TRBD2 (5 bases). V was pared by 0 bases and J by 6 bases, with 8 bases between. The CDR3 sequence is 14 residues long. Germline CDR1 SGHNT, CDR2 YENEEA. CDR3: CASSLDAGPGELFF. CDR3 nucleotides: TGTGCCAGCAGCTTAGATGCGGGCCCCGGGGAGCTGTTTTTT.

This clone showed up just a few times. The chain is built from TRBV7-9 and TRBJ1-3; D remains unclear. The CDR3 is 14 residues long. Trimming shortened V by 7 bases and J by 0 bases, and 10 bases separated the two germline ends. Germline assignment: CDR1 SEHNR and CDR2 FQNEAQ (reference sequence). The CDR3 is CASTQLSSGNTIYF. CDR3 DNA: TGTGCCAGCACCCAACTAAGCTCTGGAAACACCATATATTTT.

The chain couples TRBV15 to TRBJ2-7, with D perhaps TRBD1 (6 bases). Trimming cost V 3 bases and J 3 bases, with 9 bases left between them. CDR1 and CDR2 from the germline V gene are LNHNV and YYDKDF (reference sequence). The CDR3 covers 13 residues. CDR3 DNA: TGTGCCACCAGCAGCGGCAGGGGCTACGAGCAGTACTTC. Amino acids: CATSSGRGYEQYF.

V usage is TRBV27 and J usage is TRBJ2-1; 11 nucleotides line up with TRBD2. There are 16 residues in the CDR3. Germline-derived CDR1 and CDR2 are MNHEY and SMNVEV (reference sequence). Losses at the gene ends were 5 bases for V and 6 bases for J; bases not matched to a gene: 9. The CDR3 nucleotides read TGTGCCAGCAGTCGCTTAGCGGGGGGGCGGGTCAATGAGCAGTTCTTC. Protein sequence: CASSRLAGGRVNEQFF.

This chain uses TRBV27 with TRBJ2-2, with D maybe TRBD1 (5 bases). The V and J ends lost 6 bases and 0 bases respectively, with 5 bases between them. The CDR3 consists of 13 residues. Germline V CDR1 and CDR2: MNHEY, SMNVEV (reference sequence). The DNA of the CDR3 is TGTGCCAGCAGGGACACGAACACCGGGGAGCTGTTTTTT. Protein: CASRDTNTGELFF.

This sequence joins TRBV5-1 and TRBJ2-1, with D possibly being TRBD2 (7 bases). The CDR3 spans 15 residues. CDR1 and CDR2 (germline): SGHRS, YFSETQ. Trimming took 2 bases from V and 8 from J, leaving 17 bases between them. CDR3 residues: CASSLQGLTSDEQFF. DNA for the CDR3: TGCGCCAGCAGCTTACAGGGACTAACGTCGGATGAGCAGTTCTTC.

The chain couples TRBV7-9 to TRBJ2-3; D gene ambiguous. Germline loops: CDR1 SEHNR, CDR2 FQNEAQ (reference sequence). CDR3 size: 14 residues. Deletions cut 5 bases from V and 3 bases from J, with 12 bases between. DNA of the CDR3: TGTGCCAGCAGCCCAAAAGCCTGGACAGATACGCAGTATTTT. Amino acids: CASSPKAWTDTQYF.

The count of this clone is one. The gene calls are TRBV6-5 and TRBJ1-1, with D possibly being TRBD1 (6 bases). CDR1 and CDR2 (germline): MNHEY, SVGAGI. The CDR3 sequence is 13 residues long. Trimming cost V 7 bases and J 7 bases, with 16 bases left between them. CDR3 sequence: CASTQQGRNEAFF. As DNA, the CDR3 is TGTGCCAGCACCCAGCAGGGGCGGAATGAAGCTTTCTTT.

V usage is TRBV7-9 and J usage is TRBJ1-1; no reliable D call. CDR1 is SEHNR and CDR2 is FQNEAQ in the germline V gene (reference sequence). The ends were cut back, 4 bases at V and 3 bases at J, with 12 bases in the middle. The CDR3 length is 14 residues. In DNA form, the CDR3 reads TGTGCCAGCAGCTACTCCAACCGGGACACTGAAGCTTTCTTT. As protein: CASSYSNRDTEAFF.

The CDR3: CASSFDLAGESDTQYF. The CDR3 bases are TGTGCCAGCAGTTTTGACCTTGCGGGGGAATCAGATACGCAGTATTTT. The chain joins TRBV6-5 to TRBJ2-3; 7 bases agree with TRBD2. Germline CDR1 MNHEY, CDR2 SVGAGI. The V gene end was trimmed by 4 bases and the J gene end by 4 bases; junction bases not matched to a gene: 11. The CDR3 spans 16 residues.